This entry is about one T cell receptor (beta chain). Its specificity is unknown. A much larger clone differs from this one at a single base, so this may be a read error. The library came from three nested PCR rounds adapted from ARM-PCR protocols. TCRdb recomputed calls from the multiplex PCR reads with MiXCR, one row per CDR3 protein. The sample includes about 50,000 distinct CDR3 sequences, 74% of them seen just once. The data belong to a study of tumor and adjacent non-tumor tissue in lung cancer. Across the whole study: There were approximately twelve adenocarcinoma, 2 squamous cell carcinoma and 1 small cell lung cancer cases. General study points: Top 100 clones took a larger repertoire share in normal lung.

No cell sorting was done before RNA was extracted from the tissue. This non-tumor lung sample came from over 3 cm beyond the tumor edge. Sequenced input: distant non-tumor lung tissue. This sequence was found in an older woman with non-small cell lung cancer.

CDR3 DNA sequence: TGTACCTGGAGTACAGGGGATTTCACCGGGGAGCTGTTTTTT. Protein sequence: CTWSTGDFTGELFF. The chain links TRBV30 to TRBJ2-2, with 7 bases that match TRBD1. Germline CDR1 reads GTSNPN; CDR2 reads SVGIG (reference sequence). This CDR3 is built from 14 residues.